This note documents a single T cell receptor beta chain sequence. What it recognizes is unknown. CDR3 length: 18 residues. Per germline, CDR1 MDHEN and CDR2 SYDVKM. V dropped 5 bases and J dropped 0 bases, with 17 bases sitting between them. This entry comes from a study of cytomegalovirus exposure and HLA in healthy donors. Whole-study context: The approximately 660 first-cohort repertoires shared a platform with the approximately 120 validation repertoires, as reported in a later analysis.

Measured with immunoSEQ multiplex PCR; TCRdb has only the in-frame clones, and not every one. This table holds over 120,000 clones, roughly 89% found once. General study results and limits: Cytomegalovirus status, reportedly, was diagnosed with high specificity and sensitivity by the classifier.

This rearrangement joins TRBV28 to TRBJ2-6; D is perhaps TRBD2 (6 bases). The source material was PBMCs. The sequence derives from a woman between 18 and 29 years old in good health and CMV-seropositive. In DNA, the CDR3 is TGTGCCAGCAGTCTGGAAGGGCGGGGACGCTCTGGGGCCAACGTCCTGACTTTC. It codes for CASSLEGRGRSGANVLTF.